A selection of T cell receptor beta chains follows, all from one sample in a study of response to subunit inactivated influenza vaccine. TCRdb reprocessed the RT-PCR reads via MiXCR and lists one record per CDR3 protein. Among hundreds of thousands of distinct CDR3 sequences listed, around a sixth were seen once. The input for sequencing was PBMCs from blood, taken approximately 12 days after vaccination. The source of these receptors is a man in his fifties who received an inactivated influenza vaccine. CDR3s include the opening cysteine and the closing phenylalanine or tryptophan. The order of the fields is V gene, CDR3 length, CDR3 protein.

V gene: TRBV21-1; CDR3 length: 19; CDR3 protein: CASSKVPSGDDLAKNIQYF
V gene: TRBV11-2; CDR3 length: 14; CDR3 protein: CASSLDLVGYGYTF
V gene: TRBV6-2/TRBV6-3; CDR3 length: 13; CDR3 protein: CASRGTMNTEAFF
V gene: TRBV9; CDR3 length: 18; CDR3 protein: CASSGGRQSYFSTGELFF
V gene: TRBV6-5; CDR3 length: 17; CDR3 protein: CASSYRDRGLWADTQYF
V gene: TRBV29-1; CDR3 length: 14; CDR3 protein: CSVGGRGLYNEQFF
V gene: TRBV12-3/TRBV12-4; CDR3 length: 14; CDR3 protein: CASRNRLYTDTQYF
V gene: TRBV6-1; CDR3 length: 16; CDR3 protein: CASRLGLRPWADTQYF
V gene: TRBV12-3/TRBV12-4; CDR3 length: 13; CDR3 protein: CASSPGSGETQYF
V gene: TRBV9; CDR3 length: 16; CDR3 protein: CASSVGNSAYTDTQYF
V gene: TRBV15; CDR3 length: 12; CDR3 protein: CATSRDLGGYTF
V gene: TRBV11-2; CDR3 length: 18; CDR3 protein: CASSPTASWGSGSYEQYF
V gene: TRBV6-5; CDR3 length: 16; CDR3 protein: CASSYPGQGPNTEAFF
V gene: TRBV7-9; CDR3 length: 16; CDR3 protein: CASSLGAGGTYNDQFF
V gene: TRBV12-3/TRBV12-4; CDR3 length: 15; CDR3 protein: CASSFGRRSYNEQFF
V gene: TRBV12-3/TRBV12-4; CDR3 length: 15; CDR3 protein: CASSIVAGLSYEQYF
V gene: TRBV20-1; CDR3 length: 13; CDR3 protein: CSAAGGAGEKLFF
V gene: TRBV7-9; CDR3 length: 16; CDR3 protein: CASPPDSPLNTGELFF
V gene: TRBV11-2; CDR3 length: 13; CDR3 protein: CASVAADSYEQYF
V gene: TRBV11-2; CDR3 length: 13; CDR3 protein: CASSRTNSGEQYF
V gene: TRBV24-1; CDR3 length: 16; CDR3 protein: CATSGAIQGSRSSYTF
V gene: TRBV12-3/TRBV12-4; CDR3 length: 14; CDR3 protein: CASSLNSFLYTQYF
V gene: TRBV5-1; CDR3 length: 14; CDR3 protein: CASSTMGGPETQYF
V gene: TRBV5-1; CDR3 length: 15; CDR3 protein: CASSAMAGALTEAFF
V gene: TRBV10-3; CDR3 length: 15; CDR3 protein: CAISGGSSGTYEQYF
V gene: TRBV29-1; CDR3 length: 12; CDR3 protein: CSVLLTGNTIYF
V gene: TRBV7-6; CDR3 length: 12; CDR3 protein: CASSPSGEKGFF
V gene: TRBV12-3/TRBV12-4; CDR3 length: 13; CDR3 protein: CASSPRPQETQYF
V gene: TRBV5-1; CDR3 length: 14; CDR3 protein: CASSLGTGGYEQFF
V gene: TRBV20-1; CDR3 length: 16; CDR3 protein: CSARDLGGGGLNEQFF
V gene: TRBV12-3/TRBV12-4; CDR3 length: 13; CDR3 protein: CASMAGYNQPQHF
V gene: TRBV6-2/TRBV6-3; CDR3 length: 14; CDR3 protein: CASIKTGRTDTQYF
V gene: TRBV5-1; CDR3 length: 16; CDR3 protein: CASSLEGTGDYNEQFF
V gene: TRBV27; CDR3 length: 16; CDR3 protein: CASSPVLGTSTDTQYF
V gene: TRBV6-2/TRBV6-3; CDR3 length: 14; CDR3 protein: CASSSELRHGELFF
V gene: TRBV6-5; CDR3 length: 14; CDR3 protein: CASSYTGAKEKLFF
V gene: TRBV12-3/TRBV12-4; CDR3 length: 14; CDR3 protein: CASNRGGVVTEAFF
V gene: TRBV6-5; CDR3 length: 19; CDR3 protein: CASSYSPSGTGGNTGELFF
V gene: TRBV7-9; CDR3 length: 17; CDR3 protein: CASSLVGASGRAYEQFF
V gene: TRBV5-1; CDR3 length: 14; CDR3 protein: CASSLELGREGYTF
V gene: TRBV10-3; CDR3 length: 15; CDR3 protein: CAISGHKTLQETQYF
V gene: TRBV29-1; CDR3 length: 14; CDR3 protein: CSVDSLAANGEQFF
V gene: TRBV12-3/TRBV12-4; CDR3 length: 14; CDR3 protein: CASSLALGIDTQYF
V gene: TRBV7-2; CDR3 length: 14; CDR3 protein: CASSFQGGVEKLFF
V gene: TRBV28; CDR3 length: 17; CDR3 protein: CASTPGTARGNTGELFF
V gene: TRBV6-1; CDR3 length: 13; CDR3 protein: CASRRVWEETQYF
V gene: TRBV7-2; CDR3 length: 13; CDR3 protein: CASSLRTDGEQYF
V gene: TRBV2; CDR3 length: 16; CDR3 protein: CASRRLAGGSTGELFF
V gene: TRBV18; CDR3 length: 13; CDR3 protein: CASSTQGSQPQHF
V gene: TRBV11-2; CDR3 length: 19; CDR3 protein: CASSREAGGSWYSYNEQFF
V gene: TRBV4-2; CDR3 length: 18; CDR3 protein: CASSPQGTSGGTTDTQYF
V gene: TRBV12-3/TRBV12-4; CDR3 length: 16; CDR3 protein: CASSSTSGGSTDTQYF
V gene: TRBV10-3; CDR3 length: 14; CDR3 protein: CAISSRGGNYGYTF
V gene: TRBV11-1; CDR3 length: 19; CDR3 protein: CASSLARYGVLSGANVLTF
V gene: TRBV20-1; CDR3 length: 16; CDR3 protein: CSASTPWGQGAYEQYF
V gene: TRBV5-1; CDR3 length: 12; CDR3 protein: CASSPKGEKLFF
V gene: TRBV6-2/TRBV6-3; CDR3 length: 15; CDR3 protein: CASSPRDRGWNEQFF
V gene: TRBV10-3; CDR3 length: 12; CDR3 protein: CAIESSGNTIYF
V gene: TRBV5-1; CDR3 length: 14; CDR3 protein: CASSGSGLSDTQYF
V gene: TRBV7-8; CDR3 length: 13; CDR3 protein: CASSLQEVRGYTF